What follows are 4 T cell receptor beta chains derived from one specimen sequenced in a study of OX40 agonist ivuxolimab in advanced cancers. Here immunoSEQ multiplex PCR was the method, and the copy in TCRdb shows in-frame clones only, minus some. The sample includes tens of thousands of clones, 85% of them seen just once. The sample consisted of CD4+ or CD8+ T cells sorted from blood, taken in a trial of the OX40 agonist ivuxolimab. These receptors originate from an adult with an advanced solid tumor such as melanoma, head and neck, liver or kidney cancer.

The genes are TRBV7-3 and TRBJ1-1; D is unresolved. This CDR3 comprises 11 residues. V shed 7 bases and J shed 7 bases, with 10 bases lying between them. Looked up from germline, CDR1 is SGHTA and CDR2 is FQGTGA. The CDR3 here is CASTVWDEAFF. CDR3 nucleotide sequence: TGTGCCAGCACGGTGTGGGATGAAGCTTTCTTT.

The rearrangement uses TRBV4-3 and TRBJ1-3; no firm D call. The V end lost 7 bases, the J end lost 0 bases, and 22 bases lay between the germline ends. From germline, CDR1 is LGHNA and CDR2 YSLEER. The CDR3 runs 18 residues. CDR3 in amino acids: CASTLRYGERDSGNTIYF. CDR3 nucleotides: TGCGCCAGCACCCTACGTTATGGGGAGAGAGACTCTGGAAACACCATATATTTT.

The rearrangement links TRBV7-3 to TRBJ2-2; D call uncertain. This CDR3 spans 13 amino acids. The V and J ends lost 6 bases and 6 bases respectively, with 11 bases between them. Germline V lookup: CDR1 SGHTA, CDR2 FQGTGA. The CDR3 DNA reads as TGTGCCAGCAGTTCGATGGGCCCCGGGGAGCTGTTTTTT. Translating it yields CASSSMGPGELFF.

The genes are TRBV5-5 and TRBJ2-3; 7 bases are a match to TRBD2. This CDR3 region has 16 residues. Germline CDR1 reads SGHKS; CDR2 reads YYEKEE (reference sequence). The ends lost 4 bases at V and 5 bases at J; junction bases unmatched: 13. CDR3 amino acids: CASSRSGAGAGDTQYF. Written as DNA, the CDR3 is TGTGCCAGCAGCCGTTCAGGTGCGGGAGCCGGAGATACGCAGTATTTT.